The present T cell receptor (beta chain) was sequenced within a study of blood T cell repertoires in COVID-19. The wider study: The United States, Italy and Spain provided the acute and convalescent COVID-19 samples. T cells, B-cell-depleted T cells, or PBMCs provided the cDNA or gDNA that served as material.

This clone was detected once. Method: immunoSEQ multiplex PCR; TCRdb's copy keeps in-frame clones and lacks some. The sample gives around 300,000 clones, roughly 87% of which show up once; less than 15% is in the top ten. The sequenced material came from peripheral blood. The TCR was taken from a human donor in a cohort sampled during active COVID-19.

CDR3 in amino acids: CASSLNRDRVSSPLHF. The CDR3 DNA reads TGTGCCAGCAGCTTGAACCGGGACAGGGTTTCTTCACCCCTCCACTTT. The chain uses TRBV5-4 and TRBJ1-6; TRBD1 agrees at 9 bases. Trimming removed 1 base from V and 9 bases from J; junction bases left unmatched: 8. Germline lookup yields CDR1 SGHNT and CDR2 YYREEE (reference sequence). The CDR3 is 16 residues long.